Listed below are T cell receptor beta chains from one sample, sequenced in a study of shared clonotypes between healthy human individuals. Method: immunoSEQ multiplex PCR; TCRdb's copy keeps in-frame clones and lacks some. The data hold millions of clones, with about 95% observed a single time. The sequencing input was naive CD8+ T cells sorted from blood. The receptor set was obtained from a man younger than 35 in good health. The CDR3 runs from the conserved cysteine through the conserved F or W. A D gene is named only where the DNA matches it firmly. Clone size is given for some rows only: seen once, a few or many times, or a class if the clone is expanded.

once TRBD1 13 TRBJ2-7 TRBV27 TGTGCCAGCAGCGGACAGGGTCCCTACGAGCAGTACTTC CASSGQGPYEQYF
- - 15 TRBJ1-2 TRBV6-5 TGTGCCAGCAGTTACTCCGGACCCCCAAACTATGGCTACACCTTC CASSYSGPPNYGYTF
- - 16 TRBJ2-3 TRBV9 TGTGCCAGCAGCCTAGAGGGCAGGGGTAGTGCAGATACGCAGTATTTT CASSLEGRGSADTQYF
- - 13 TRBJ2-1 TRBV27 TGTGCCAGCAGTTTAATCAGGGGTGATGAGCAGTTCTTC CASSLIRGDEQFF
- TRBD1 13 TRBJ2-2 TRBV19 TGTGCCGGCAAGGGGGCTGGTACCGGGGAGCTGTTTTTT CAGKGAGTGELFF
- - 13 TRBJ1-2 TRBV9 TGTGCCAGCACCCAGGGAGGTAACTATGGCTACACCTTC CASTQGGNYGYTF
- - 15 TRBJ2-7 TRBV12-5 TGTGCTAGTGGTTTGCCCCGGGCGACGGGCTACGAGCAGTACTTC CASGLPRATGYEQYF
- - 14 TRBJ1-1 TRBV28 TGTGCCAGCAGTTTTCGGACGGGGAACACTGAAGCTTTCTTT CASSFRTGNTEAFF
- - 15 TRBJ1-1 TRBV5-8 TGTGCCAGCAGCTTGGCCCGGCGGGGGCTCGCTGAAGCTTTCTTT CASSLARRGLAEAFF
- - 11 TRBJ2-7 TRBV9 TGTGCCAGCAGCTCAGGGGGGTTCAAGTACTTC CASSSGGFKYF
- - 15 TRBJ2-7 TRBV27 TGTGCCAGCAGTTTGGCTCAGGGAATGGCCTACGAGCAGTACTTC CASSLAQGMAYEQYF
- TRBD2 17 TRBJ2-1 TRBV10-1 TGCGCCAGCAGTCAATCTCCGGGACTAGCGGAGCACAATGAGCAGTTCTTC CASSQSPGLAEHNEQFF
- TRBD2 14 TRBJ2-7 TRBV5-5 TGTGCCAGCAGCTTTAGCGGGCCGACCTACGAGCAGTACTTC CASSFSGPTYEQYF
- - 14 TRBJ1-1 TRBV4-3 TGCGCCAGCAGATTGTCGTTGGGGAACACTGAAGCTTTCTTT CASRLSLGNTEAFF
once - 15 TRBJ2-1 TRBV11-2 TGTGCCAGCAGCTTTGTCGGATCTTCCTACAATGAGCAGTTCTTC CASSFVGSSYNEQFF
- TRBD1 14 TRBJ2-5 TRBV4-2 TGTGCCAGCAGCCAGACCACAGGGGAAGAGACCCAGTACTTC CASSQTTGEETQYF
- - 14 TRBJ2-7 TRBV21-1 TGTGCCAGCAGCTCTCGGACAGGTGGTCTTGAGCAGTACTTC CASSSRTGGLEQYF
- - 17 TRBJ2-1 TRBV7-9 TGTGCCAGCAGCCCCCGACAGGGAGGGGGGTCCTACAATGAGCAGTTCTTC CASSPRQGGGSYNEQFF
- - 15 TRBJ2-5 TRBV4-1 TGCGCCAGCAGCCATGAACAAGGGTACCAAGAGACCCAGTACTTC CASSHEQGYQETQYF
- TRBD2 18 TRBJ2-7 TRBV5-1 TGCGCCAGCAGCTTGAGCGAATCGGGGGGTCCCATCTCCTACGAGCAGTACTTC CASSLSESGGPISYEQYF
- - 14 TRBJ2-7 TRBV4-1 TGCGCCAGCAGCCCTCAGGGGGGATCCTACGAGCAGTACTTC CASSPQGGSYEQYF
- - 13 TRBJ2-5 TRBV9 TGTGCCAGCAGCCCCCTAGTAGGAGAGACCCAGTACTTC CASSPLVGETQYF
- - 14 TRBJ2-3 TRBV7-3 TGTGCCAGCAGCTTACTAGAAGAAGGAGATACGCAGTATTTT CASSLLEEGDTQYF
once TRBD2 13 TRBJ2-1 TRBV6-5 TGTGCCAGCAGTTACGTGGGGGGGAATGAGCAGTTCTTC CASSYVGGNEQFF
- - 17 TRBJ2-7 TRBV11-2 TGTGCCAGCAGCCCTAACCGGATCAGGGTATCGACGTACGAGCAGTACTTC CASSPNRIRVSTYEQYF
- TRBD2 19 TRBJ2-2 TRBV7-9 TGTGCCAGCAGCCCCCGGGCCCTACTGGCGGGAGTAACTACCGGGGAGCTGTTTTTT CASSPRALLAGVTTGELFF
- - 13 TRBJ1-1 TRBV27 TGTGCCAGCAGTTTTTGGGAGAACACTGAAGCTTTCTTT CASSFWENTEAFF
- TRBD2 13 TRBJ2-7 TRBV27 TGTGCCAGTCGACTAGCGGGAGACTACGAGCAGTACTTC CASRLAGDYEQYF
- TRBD1 14 TRBJ1-1 TRBV27 TGTGCCAGCAGTTTACTGACAGGGGTAACTGAAGCTTTCTTT CASSLLTGVTEAFF
once TRBD1 16 TRBJ1-4 TRBV4-1 TGCGCCAGCAGCCAATCAACAGGGGGGAGATATGAAAAACTGTTTTTT CASSQSTGGRYEKLFF
- TRBD1 18 TRBJ1-2 TRBV11-2 TGTGCCAGCAGCTTAGCGGGACAGGGATCATATAGGAACTATGGCTACACCTTC CASSLAGQGSYRNYGYTF
- TRBD2 17 TRBJ2-3 TRBV7-2 TGTGCCAGCAGCTTAGTACGAGCGGGAGTCGGCACAGATACGCAGTATTTT CASSLVRAGVGTDTQYF
- TRBD2 17 TRBJ2-1 TRBV27 TGTGCCAGCAGTTTATCGAGGGCTAGCGGGAGGTACAATGAGCAGTTCTTC CASSLSRASGRYNEQFF